The entry below gives a single T cell receptor beta chain sequence along with its context. Its antigen is unknown. Per germline, CDR1 SGDLS and CDR2 YYNGEE. CDR3 length equals 18 residues. With 2 bases removed from V and 9 bases from J, the gap between germline ends came to 27 bases. The PCR was carried out with 60 Vbeta primers and 13 Jbeta primers. Repertoires were generated with immunoSEQ multiplex PCR, while TCRdb's copy carries only in-frame clones and drops some. The sample includes 130,000 to 150,000 clones, 68% of them seen just once. This specimen belongs to a study of cytomegalovirus exposure and HLA in healthy donors. Study-wide points: When analyzed later, a missense DCLRE1C variant was found to be linked to TCR beta V- and J-gene trimming.

The clonotype was recovered from a man aged 55 to 70 in good health and CMV-seronegative. This chain links TRBV9 with TRBJ2-1; tentative D call: TRBD2 (5 bases). The sample consisted of PBMCs. DNA of the CDR3: TGTGCCAGCAGCGTCGGGGAGTTGAGGACTTTCCTCGGCGGTGAGCAGTTCTTC. Protein sequence: CASSVGELRTFLGGEQFF.